A selection of T cell receptor beta chains follows, all from one sample in a study of monozygotic twins with inflammatory bowel disease. TCRdb reworked the 5' RACE reads into one entry per CDR3 protein, no DNA. This listing includes roughly 160,000 distinct CDR3 sequences. The sequenced sample consisted of blood. Receptors originate from a human donor with ulcerative colitis or Crohn's disease, or a healthy co-twin of an affected twin (not recorded which). Each CDR3 is given with its conserved first and last residue.

V: TRBV29-1
J: TRBJ1-1
CDR3: CSGSYGTEAFF

V: TRBV15
J: TRBJ2-5
CDR3: CATSIHVREETQYF

V: TRBV5-1
J: TRBJ2-5
CDR3: CASSLDGLPQETQYF

V: TRBV7-2
J: TRBJ1-5
CDR3: CASSTHPGGASQPQHF

V: TRBV21-1
J: TRBJ1-1
CDR3: CASSPPHRYPEAFF

V: TRBV28
J: TRBJ1-1
CDR3: CASSLSTGTGLAEAFF

V: TRBV6-2/TRBV6-3
J: TRBJ2-1
CDR3: CASRLWSGEQFF

V: TRBV10-3
J: TRBJ2-7
CDR3: CAISESTSGRGHEQYF

V: TRBV7-2
J: TRBJ2-3
CDR3: CASSLRGLATDTQYF

V: TRBV5-1
J: TRBJ2-3
CDR3: CASSLVRERSDTQYF

V: TRBV5-1
J: TRBJ1-3
CDR3: CASSLGFSSSGNTIYF

V: TRBV11-2
J: TRBJ1-3
CDR3: CASSARTPTYSGNTIYF

V: TRBV5-1
J: TRBJ1-2
CDR3: CASSLLGEKDTYGYTF

V: TRBV4-1
J: TRBJ2-1
CDR3: CASSQPSTGTYSYNEQFF

V: TRBV5-1
J: TRBJ2-1
CDR3: CASSLGGGLAVNEQFF

V: TRBV7-9
J: TRBJ2-1
CDR3: CASSLVTTHNEQFF

V: TRBV29-1
J: TRBJ2-3
CDR3: CSVDGLTSGGTDTQYF

V: TRBV9
J: TRBJ2-3
CDR3: CASSGTGFSTDTQYF

V: TRBV5-1
J: TRBJ1-1
CDR3: CASSYGTQNTEAFF

V: TRBV7-2
J: TRBJ2-5
CDR3: CASSLSWQETQYF

V: TRBV7-9
J: TRBJ2-1
CDR3: CASSLGLRQNNEQFF

V: TRBV5-1
J: TRBJ2-3
CDR3: CASSKVTDRPTDTQYF

V: TRBV27
J: TRBJ2-1
CDR3: CASSMEVPFYNEQFF

V: TRBV7-6
J: TRBJ2-2
CDR3: CTSSPNTGSTGELFF

V: TRBV7-2
J: TRBJ2-5
CDR3: CASSRRNQETQYF

V: TRBV5-1
J: TRBJ2-1
CDR3: CASRPSRDEQFF

V: TRBV5-4
J: TRBJ1-1
CDR3: CASRIGGSRTEAFF

V: TRBV7-2
J: TRBJ1-6
CDR3: CASSLSQGANSPLHF

V: TRBV27
J: TRBJ1-1
CDR3: CASSAGQLNTEAFF

V: TRBV11-2
J: TRBJ1-2
CDR3: CASSLEPGSYGYTF

V: TRBV6-5
J: TRBJ2-3
CDR3: CASSYSSGQSSTDTQYF

V: TRBV10-3
J: TRBJ1-2
CDR3: CAISESGGYSYGYTF

V: TRBV10-3
J: TRBJ2-1
CDR3: CAIHSPGSPYNEQFF

V: TRBV7-9
J: TRBJ2-4
CDR3: CASSLGTSGLAKNMQYF

V: TRBV20-1
J: TRBJ2-3
CDR3: CSAATGRDSTDTQYF

V: TRBV12-3/TRBV12-4
J: TRBJ1-3
CDR3: CASSKRGTEGNTIYF

V: TRBV5-4
J: TRBJ2-7
CDR3: CASSPIGALPYEQYF

V: TRBV6-1
J: TRBJ1-5
CDR3: CASRPDGEHQPQHF

V: TRBV12-3/TRBV12-4
J: TRBJ2-3
CDR3: CASSPRLETDTQYF

V: TRBV2
J: TRBJ1-2
CDR3: CASSERGFGYTF